This entry is about one T cell receptor (beta chain). Its antigen is undetermined. The CDR3 runs to 15 residues. CDR1 is SGHVS and CDR2 is FQNEAQ in the germline V gene. Trimming cost V 2 bases and J 4 bases, with 11 bases left between them. Expressed TCRB transcripts were sequenced because the isolated RNA had all been reverse transcribed beforehand. Data came from immunoSEQ multiplex PCR; TCRdb stores just in-frame clones and leaves some out. The sample has about 160,000 clones, 6% to 9% seen once; the top ten hold 0.5%. These data come from a study of beta chain features in type 1 diabetes. General study points: HLA influence on TCRB rearrangement stayed unresolved here. Type 1 diabetes patients had TCRB CDR3s that were shorter (moderately but significantly so) in all four CD4+ subsets.

The genes are TRBV7-8 and TRBJ1-4, with D possibly being TRBD1 (5 bases). The clonotype was recovered from a man younger than 35 with type 1 diabetes. The sample comprised central memory CD4+ T cells from blood. The CDR3 sequence is CASSLNKGFNEKLFF. Written as DNA, the CDR3 is TGTGCCAGCAGCTTAAATAAGGGGTTTAATGAAAAACTGTTTTTT.